This TCR beta chain was captured in a study of OX40 agonist ivuxolimab in advanced cancers. Germline V gene sequence: CDR1 SGDLS, CDR2 YYNGEE. Trimming removed 3 bases from V and 8 bases from J, with 20 bases in between. The CDR3 totals 15 residues. The method was immunoSEQ multiplex PCR; TCRdb's version includes in-frame clones alone and lacks a portion of them. This sample has roughly 34,000 clones, with roughly 80% found just once. Autoimmune disease history or systemic immunosuppression led to patients being barred. The specimen comprised CD4+ or CD8+ T cells sorted from blood, sampled in a trial of the OX40 agonist ivuxolimab. The source of this sequence is an adult with an advanced solid tumor such as melanoma, head and neck, liver or kidney cancer. This chain connects TRBV9 to TRBJ1-2; no reliable D call. CDR3 protein: CASSAREGNYRGYTF. The CDR3 coding sequence is TGTGCCAGCAGCGCCCGAGAGGGAAACTATCGGGGCTACACCTTC.